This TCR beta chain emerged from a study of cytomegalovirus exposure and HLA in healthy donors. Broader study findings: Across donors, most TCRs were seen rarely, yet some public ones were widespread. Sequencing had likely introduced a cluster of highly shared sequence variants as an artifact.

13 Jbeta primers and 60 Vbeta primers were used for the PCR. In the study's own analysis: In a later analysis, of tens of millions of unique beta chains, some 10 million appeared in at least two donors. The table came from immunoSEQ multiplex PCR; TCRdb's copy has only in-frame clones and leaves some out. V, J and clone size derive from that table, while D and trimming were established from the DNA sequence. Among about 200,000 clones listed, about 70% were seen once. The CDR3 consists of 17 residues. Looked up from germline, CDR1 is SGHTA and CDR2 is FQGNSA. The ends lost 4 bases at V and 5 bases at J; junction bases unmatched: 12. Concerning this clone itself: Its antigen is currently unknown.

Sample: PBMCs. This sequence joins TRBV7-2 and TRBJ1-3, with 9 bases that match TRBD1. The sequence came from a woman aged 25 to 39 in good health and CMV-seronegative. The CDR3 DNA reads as TGTGCCAGCAGCTCGCGTCGAACAGGGGGCCTTAGAAACACCATATATTTT. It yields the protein CASSSRRTGGLRNTIYF.